What follows is one T cell receptor beta chain and its context. Sequenced by immunoSEQ multiplex PCR; TCRdb stores in-frame clones only, minus some. The sample yields around 100,000 clones, approximately 89% seen once. This entry is derived from a study of blood T cell repertoires in COVID-19. Whole-study context: From the United States, Italy and Spain came samples of acute and convalescent COVID-19.

This CDR3 comprises 16 residues. The V gene's germline CDR1 is SGHRS and CDR2 YFSETQ. Trimming took 0 bases from V and 4 from J; bases not matched to a gene: 6. This TCR was sampled from a man in his fifties or sixties with active COVID-19. Material: peripheral blood. The chain couples TRBV5-1 to TRBJ2-7; 11 bases map to TRBD1. CDR3 DNA: TGCGCCAGCAGCTTGGGTACCGGGACAGGGGGTTACGAGCAGTACTTC. Translation: CASSLGTGTGGYEQYF. The entire variable domain, with the rest obtained from reference TRBV5-1 and TRBJ2-7, is as follows: KAGVTQTPRYLIKTRGQQVTLSCSPISGHRSVSWYQQTPGQGLQFLFEYFSETQRNKGNFPGRFSGRQFSNSRSEMNVSTLELGDSALYLCASSLGTGTGGYEQYFGPGTRLTVT.